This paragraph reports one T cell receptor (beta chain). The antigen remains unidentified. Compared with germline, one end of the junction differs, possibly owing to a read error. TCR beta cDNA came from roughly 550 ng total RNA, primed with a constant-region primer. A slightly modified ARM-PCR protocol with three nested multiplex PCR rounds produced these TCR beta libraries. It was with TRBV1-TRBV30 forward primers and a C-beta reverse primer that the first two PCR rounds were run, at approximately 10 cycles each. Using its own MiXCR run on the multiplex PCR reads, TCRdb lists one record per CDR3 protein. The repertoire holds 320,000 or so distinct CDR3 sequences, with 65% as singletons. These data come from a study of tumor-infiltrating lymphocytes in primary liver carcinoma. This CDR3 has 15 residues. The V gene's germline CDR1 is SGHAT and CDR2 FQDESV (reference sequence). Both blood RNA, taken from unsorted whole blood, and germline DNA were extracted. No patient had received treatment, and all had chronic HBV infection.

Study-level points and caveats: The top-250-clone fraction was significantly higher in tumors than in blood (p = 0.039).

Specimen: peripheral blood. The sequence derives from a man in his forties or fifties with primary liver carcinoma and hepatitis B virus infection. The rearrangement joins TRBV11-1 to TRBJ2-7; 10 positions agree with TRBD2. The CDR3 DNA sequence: TGTGCTAGCAGCTTAAGTAGCGGGAGGACTGGAGAGCAGCGCTTC. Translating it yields CASSLSSGRTGEQRF.